Following are 10 T cell receptor beta chains from one sample sequenced in a study of identical twins. TCRdb re-analysed the 5' RACE reads in MiXCR, keeping a single row per CDR3 protein. This table holds 1.5 million to 2 million distinct CDR3 sequences, less than 35% found once. The sequencing input was cord blood. The receptor source for this set is a newborn girl in good health.

Comment on this clonotype: A much larger clonotype is one base distant, so this may be a read error. The V call is TRBV9, the J call TRBJ1-2; D is ambiguous. V shed 7 bases and J shed 4 bases, with 14 bases lying between them. The CDR3 is made up of 13 amino acids. The germline gives CDR1 SGDLS, CDR2 YYNGEE. CDR3 DNA sequence: TGTGCCAGCGGCACTCGGGCCCTCTATGGCTACACCTTC. Protein: CASGTRALYGYTF.

V gene TRBV18 combines with J gene TRBJ2-1; D possibly corresponds to TRBD2 (5 bases). The J call may be in error: the DNA end matches TRBJ2-7 better. CDR1 KGHSH and CDR2 LQKENI come from the germline V gene. The CDR3 length is 16 residues. The CDR3 loop reads CASSPDRGHSYNEQYF. DNA for the CDR3: TGTGCCAGCTCACCAGATCGGGGTCACTCCTACAATGAGCAGTACTTC.

The V and J genes are TRBV5-1 and TRBJ2-1; 13 nucleotides line up with TRBD2. Trimming at V came to 4 bases and at J to 8 bases, leaving 6 bases not matched to a gene. CDR1 SGHRS and CDR2 YFSETQ come from the germline V gene. The CDR3 covers 15 residues. CDR3 in amino acids: CASSPGTSGNHEQFF. The CDR3 DNA sequence: TGCGCCAGCAGCCCCGGGACTAGCGGGAACCATGAGCAGTTCTTC.

The V call is TRBV2, the J call TRBJ2-1; possible D gene TRBD2, 5 bases. The DNA matches TRBJ2-7 better at its end, which makes the J call doubtful. Germline V gene lookup returns CDR1 SNHLY and CDR2 FYNNEI. The CDR3 extends over 14 amino acids. The CDR3 sequence is CAIAGGSSYNEQYF. In nucleotides, the CDR3 is TGTGCCATCGCGGGTGGTAGCTCCTACAATGAGCAGTACTTC.

This chain connects TRBV9 to TRBJ2-5, with D perhaps TRBD1 (5 bases). Per the germline V gene, CDR1 is SGDLS and CDR2 is YYNGEE. CDR3 length: 13 amino acids. V dropped 3 bases and J dropped 5 bases, with 11 bases sitting between them. CDR3 sequence (DNA): TGTGCCAGCAGCGGGGGCACTGCGGAGACCCAGTACTTC. It codes for CASSGGTAETQYF.

Comments on this clonotype: A read error may account for a junction end that differs from germline. This sequence joins TRBV12-3 or TRBV12-4 and TRBJ2-1; 12 bases are a match to TRBD2. This CDR3 region has 15 residues. The CDR3 protein is CAGSRLAGAPNEQFF. In DNA form, the CDR3 reads TGTGCCGGCAGCCGACTAGCGGGAGCACCCAATGAGCAGTTCTTC.

The rearrangement joins TRBV4-1 to TRBJ2-1, with D maybe TRBD2 (5 bases). The germline V gene encodes CDR1 MGHRA and CDR2 YSYEKL. The V end was cut by 3 bases, the J end by 4 bases, with 13 bases between. The CDR3 spans 15 residues. CDR3 residues: CASSQEDPPYNEQFF. The CDR3 DNA reads TGCGCCAGCAGCCAGGAGGACCCGCCTTACAATGAGCAGTTCTTC.

This sequence joins TRBV29-1 and TRBJ1-1, with TRBD1 matching over 12 bases. Trimming cost V 4 bases and J 11 bases; bases outside gene matches: 8. The CDR3 sequence is 13 residues long. CDR1 is SQVTM and CDR2 is ANQGSEA in the germline V gene. The CDR3, as DNA: TGCAGCGTTGGTCTGGGACAGGGGGCGCCGGCTTTCTTT. It codes for CSVGLGQGAPAFF.

V usage is TRBV27 and J usage is TRBJ1-6, with 11 bases fitting TRBD1. The CDR3 consists of 13 residues. The germline V gene has CDR1 MNHEY and CDR2 SMNVEV (reference sequence). The J segment lost 14 bases and the V segment lost 5 bases, leaving 5 bases of the junction unmatched. The CDR3 loop is CASSHGQGAALHF. CDR3 nucleotide sequence: TGTGCCAGCAGTCATGGACAGGGGGCAGCCCTCCACTTT.

This clonotype was counted a few times. The CDR3 region has the DNA TGTGCCAGCAGCTCTCACAGCAGCAGCTATGGCTACACCTTC. Amino acid sequence: CASSSHSSSYGYTF. This rearrangement joins TRBV28 to TRBJ1-2, with unresolved D. CDR1 is MDHEN and CDR2 is SYDVKM in the germline V gene. The CDR3 totals 14 residues. V was pared by 6 bases and J by 4 bases, with 15 bases between.